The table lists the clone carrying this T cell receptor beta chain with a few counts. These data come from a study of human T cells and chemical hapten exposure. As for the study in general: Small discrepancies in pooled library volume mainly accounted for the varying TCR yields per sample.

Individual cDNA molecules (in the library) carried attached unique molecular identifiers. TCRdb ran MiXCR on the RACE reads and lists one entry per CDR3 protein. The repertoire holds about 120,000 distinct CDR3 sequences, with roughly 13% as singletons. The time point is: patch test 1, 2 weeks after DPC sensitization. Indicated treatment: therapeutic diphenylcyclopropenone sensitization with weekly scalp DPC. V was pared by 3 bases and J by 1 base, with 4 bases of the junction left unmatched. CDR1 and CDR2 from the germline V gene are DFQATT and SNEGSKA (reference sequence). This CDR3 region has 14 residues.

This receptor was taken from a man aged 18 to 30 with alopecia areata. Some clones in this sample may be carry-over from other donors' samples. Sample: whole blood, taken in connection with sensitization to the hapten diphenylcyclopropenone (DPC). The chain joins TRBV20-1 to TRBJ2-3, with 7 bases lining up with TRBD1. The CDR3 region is CSARRGPGTDTQYF. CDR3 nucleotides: TGCAGTGCTAGGAGGGGGCCCGGCACAGATACGCAGTATTTT.